The 32 T cell receptor beta chains below come from one sample, sequenced in a study of blood T cell repertoires in COVID-19. Sequencing used immunoSEQ multiplex PCR; TCRdb keeps in-frame clones, though not all of them. Counted here are about 200,000 clones, nearly 90% occurring once; the ten biggest clones make up roughly 21%. Input material: peripheral blood. The receptors originated from a man between 60 and 70 years old with active or convalescent COVID-19.

The V gene is TRBV11-2, the J gene TRBJ2-7, with D possibly being TRBD2 (5 bases). The CDR3 extends over 14 amino acids. Per germline, CDR1 SGHAT and CDR2 FQNNGV. Trimming removed 3 bases from V and 3 bases from J, with 12 bases in between. The CDR3 region has the DNA TGTGCCAGCAGCTTCCGGGGAATTTACTACGAGCAGTACTTC. Translation: CASSFRGIYYEQYF. The whole variable domain, filled in from reference TRBV11-2 and TRBJ2-7, reads EAGVAQSPRYKIIEKRQSVAFWCNPISGHATLYWYQQILGQGPKLLIQFQNNGVVDDSQLPKDRFSAERLKGVDSTLKIQPAKLEDSAVYLCASSFRGIYYEQYFGPGTRLTVT.

V is TRBV7-9 and J is TRBJ2-3, with D maybe TRBD1 (6 bases). Germline-derived CDR1 and CDR2 are SEHNR and FQNEAQ (reference sequence). Deletions cut 3 bases from V and 0 bases from J, with 16 bases between. The CDR3 is 17 amino acids. The CDR3 here is CASSFPRGRGSTDTQYF. DNA for the CDR3: TGTGCCAGCAGCTTCCCTAGGGGCAGGGGTAGCACAGATACGCAGTATTTT.

The rearrangement uses TRBV27 and TRBJ1-6; no clear D. From germline, CDR1 is MNHEY and CDR2 SMNVEV (reference sequence). V lost 5 bases and J lost 7, with 9 bases in between. The CDR3 sequence is 13 residues long. The CDR3 region is CASSPRWNSPLHF. The CDR3 nucleotides read TGTGCCAGCAGTCCCAGGTGGAATTCACCCCTCCACTTT.

The chain's CDR3 is CASSLDTRAVYGYTF. Written as DNA, the CDR3 is TGTGCCAGCAGCTTGGACACTAGAGCGGTCTATGGCTACACCTTC. V usage is TRBV5-5 and J usage is TRBJ1-2, with D unresolved. Germline values: CDR1 SGHKS, CDR2 YYEKEE (reference sequence). V dropped 0 bases and J dropped 4 bases, with 13 bases sitting between them. This CDR3 has 15 amino acids. Full variable domain (remainder filled in from reference TRBV5-5 and TRBJ1-2): DAGVTQSPTHLIKTRGQQVTLRCSPISGHKSVSWYQQVLGQGPQFIFQYYEKEERGRGNFPDRFSARQFPNYSSELNVNALLLGDSALYLCASSLDTRAVYGYTFGSGTRLTVV.

This clone was recorded only once. The chain recombines TRBV9 with TRBJ1-1, with D unclear. The CDR3 covers 15 residues. CDR1 is SGDLS and CDR2 is YYNGEE in the germline V gene. V dropped 0 bases and J dropped 1 base, with 10 bases sitting between them. The chain's CDR3 is CASSVGSSRNTEAFF. DNA of the CDR3: TGTGCCAGCAGCGTAGGGTCGTCCAGGAACACTGAAGCTTTCTTT.

This clone was observed a single time. The chain uses TRBV18 and TRBJ2-5; possible D gene TRBD2, 6 bases. CDR3 length equals 14 residues. The germline V gene encodes CDR1 KGHSH and CDR2 LQKENI. V lost 3 bases and J 4 bases, leaving 12 bases between the germline ends. Written as DNA, the CDR3 is TGTGCCAGCTCACCGGGTGGAGGGAGAGAGACCCAGTACTTC. This gives the protein CASSPGGGRETQYF.

V is TRBV11-2 and J is TRBJ2-3, with D unresolved. V lost 0 bases and J lost 0, with 4 bases in between. Germline loops: CDR1 SGHAT, CDR2 FQNNGV. The CDR3 length is 14 residues. This CDR3 reads CASSLDTSTDTQYF. The DNA for the CDR3 is TGTGCCAGCAGCTTAGATACTAGCACAGATACGCAGTATTTT.

The chain combines TRBV7-2 with TRBJ1-2, with a possible D match to TRBD1 (5 bases). V shed 1 base and J shed 3 bases, with 18 bases lying between them. This CDR3 region has 17 residues. Germline CDR1 SGHTA, CDR2 FQGNSA. The chain's CDR3 is CASSLDSGTRGYYGYTF. DNA of the CDR3: TGTGCCAGCAGCTTAGACTCCGGGACGCGGGGTTACTATGGCTACACCTTC.

This chain links TRBV5-1 with TRBJ1-1, with a weak D call TRBD1 (5 bases). The CDR3 spans 15 residues. Per the germline V gene, CDR1 is SGHRS and CDR2 is YFSETQ. Trimming cost V 5 bases and J 1 base, with 15 bases left between them. This CDR3 reads CASRSRDLRNTEAFF. CDR3 nucleotide sequence: TGCGCCAGCAGGTCCAGGGATTTGAGGAACACTGAAGCTTTCTTT. Using reference TRBV5-1 and TRBJ1-1 for the parts outside the CDR3, the full variable domain is KAGVTQTPRYLIKTRGQQVTLSCSPISGHRSVSWYQQTPGQGLQFLFEYFSETQRNKGNFPGRFSGRQFSNSRSEMNVSTLELGDSALYLCASRSRDLRNTEAFFGQGTRLTVV.

The rearrangement joins TRBV29-1 to TRBJ1-2; TRBD1 is a possible D gene (5 bases). Germline loops: CDR1 SQVTM, CDR2 ANQGSEA. Trimming removed 6 bases at V and 8 bases at J, with 22 bases between. This CDR3 comprises 14 residues. The CDR3 protein is CSVVAGTDLRGYTF. CDR3 DNA: TGCAGCGTGGTCGCGGGGACCGACTTAAGGGGCTACACCTTC.

The chain uses TRBV5-4 and TRBJ1-2; tentatively, D is TRBD1 (6 bases). The CDR3 has 15 amino acids. Germline CDR1 SGHNT, CDR2 YYREEE (reference sequence). The V and J ends lost 4 bases and 2 bases respectively, with 15 bases between them. The CDR3 DNA reads TGTGCCAGCAGCGCCGGCGGCCAGGGGAACTATGGCTACACCTTC. As protein: CASSAGGQGNYGYTF.

The CDR3, as DNA: TGTGCCAGCAGTCCACAGGGGGCAGGCGGTCAGCCCCAGCATTTT. Residues: CASSPQGAGGQPQHF. The chain has TRBV6-5 and TRBJ1-5; TRBD1 agrees at 9 bases. The V segment lost 5 bases and the J segment 6 bases; nucleotides outside the gene matches: 8. Germline V gives CDR1 MNHEY, CDR2 SVGAGI. This CDR3 spans 15 amino acids.

The J gene is TRBJ2-5, the V gene TRBV2; D perhaps matches TRBD2 (5 bases). This CDR3 spans 15 amino acids. V dropped 1 base and J dropped 4 bases, with 13 bases sitting between them. Germline values: CDR1 SNHLY, CDR2 FYNNEI. The CDR3 loop is CASSEEARGPETQYF. Written as DNA, the CDR3 is TGTGCCAGCAGTGAAGAGGCTCGGGGTCCAGAGACCCAGTACTTC.

The gene calls are TRBV7-9 and TRBJ1-4, with a weak D call TRBD1 (5 bases). This CDR3 is built from 15 residues. The V gene lost 3 bases and the J gene lost 6 bases, with 14 bases spanning the gap. The germline V gene has CDR1 SEHNR and CDR2 FQNEAQ (reference sequence). CDR3 coding DNA: TGTGCCAGCAGCTTGATGGGTACGGGGGATGAAAAACTGTTTTTT. Translating gives CASSLMGTGDEKLFF.

CDR3 sequence reads: CAILTDGNTIYF. The CDR3 nucleotides read TGTGCCATCCTGACAGACGGAAACACCATATATTTT. The chain has TRBV6-6 and TRBJ1-3; possibly TRBD1 for D (5 bases). Trimming took 10 bases from V and 4 from J, leaving 11 bases between them. The CDR3 sequence is 12 residues long. Looked up from germline, CDR1 is MNHNY and CDR2 is SVGAGI (reference sequence).

J is TRBJ1-1 and V is TRBV6-5, with 7 bases matching TRBD1. V was pared by 2 bases and J by 5 bases, with 2 bases of the junction left unmatched. The V gene's germline CDR1 is MNHEY and CDR2 SVGAGI. The CDR3 has 13 amino acids. CDR3 sequence reads: CASSYDRATEAFF. The DNA of the CDR3 is TGTGCCAGCAGTTACGACAGGGCTACTGAAGCTTTCTTT.

This clone has only a few counts. The chain links TRBV5-1 to TRBJ2-1; TRBD2 might be the D (5 bases). Germline V gives CDR1 SGHRS, CDR2 YFSETQ. The CDR3 sequence is 15 residues long. Trimming shortened V by 1 base and J by 4 bases, and 12 bases separated the two germline ends. The CDR3: CASSLIPGSYNEQFF. As DNA, the CDR3 is TGCGCCAGCAGCTTGATTCCGGGGTCGTACAATGAGCAGTTCTTC.

V and J are TRBV5-1 and TRBJ2-1; tentatively, D is TRBD2 (6 bases). The CDR3 totals 12 residues. V was shortened by 8 bases and J by 7 bases, with 13 bases between the two germline ends. Per germline, CDR1 SGHRS and CDR2 YFSETQ. The CDR3 loop is CASTTGGNEQFF. The CDR3 DNA sequence: TGCGCCAGTACTACCGGGGGAAATGAGCAGTTCTTC.

V is TRBV2 and J is TRBJ1-4; D might be TRBD1 (6 bases). Germline assignment: CDR1 SNHLY and CDR2 FYNNEI. The V end was cut by 6 bases, the J end by 6 bases, with 14 bases between. The CDR3 is 14 amino acids. CDR3 in amino acids: CASSWNRDDEKLFF. For the CDR3, the DNA is TGTGCCAGCAGCTGGAACAGGGATGATGAAAAACTGTTTTTT.

This clone was counted a single time. This rearrangement joins TRBV19 to TRBJ1-2, with 9 bases identical to TRBD1. Germline-derived CDR1 and CDR2 are LNHDA and SQIVND (reference sequence). Trimming removed 6 bases from V and 5 bases from J; junction bases left unmatched: 7. The CDR3 length is 14 residues. CDR3 amino acids: CASRRTGEGYGYTF. The CDR3 bases are TGTGCCAGTAGGCGGACAGGGGAAGGGTATGGCTACACCTTC.

The chain carries TRBV7-9 and TRBJ1-1; the D gene is possibly TRBD1 (6 bases). This CDR3 is 14 amino acids long. Per germline, CDR1 SEHNR and CDR2 FQNEAQ (reference sequence). Trimming took 7 bases from V and 0 from J, leaving 12 bases between them. CDR3 nucleotides: TGTGCCAGCACTTTGGGGGCGATGAACACTGAAGCTTTCTTT. Translating it yields CASTLGAMNTEAFF. Full variable domain (outside the CDR3, taken from reference TRBV7-9 and TRBJ1-1): DTGVSQNPRHKITKRGQNVTFRCDPISEHNRLYWYRQTLGQGPEFLTYFQNEAQLEKSRLLSDRFSAERPKGSFSTLEIQRTEQGDSAMYLCASTLGAMNTEAFFGQGTRLTVV.

The CDR3 region is CASSDQGSVNTEAFF. Here the CDR3 DNA reads TGCGCCAGCAGCGACCAGGGTTCAGTGAACACTGAAGCTTTCTTT. The genes are TRBV5-1 and TRBJ1-1; the D gene is possibly TRBD1 (5 bases). This CDR3 contains 15 residues. Trimming took 4 bases from V and 0 from J, leaving 13 bases between them. From germline, CDR1 is SGHRS and CDR2 YFSETQ.

This clone came up once. The chain has TRBV7-3 and TRBJ2-3, with TRBD1 identical over 8 bases. Germline-derived CDR1 and CDR2 are SGHTA and FQGTGA. The CDR3 contains 13 residues. Trimming took 5 bases from V and 3 from J; bases not matched to a gene: 1. The CDR3 loop is CASSTGGTDTQYF. Here the CDR3 DNA reads TGTGCCAGCAGCACAGGGGGAACAGATACGCAGTATTTT.

The gene calls are TRBV10-2 and TRBJ1-2; weak D call: TRBD1 (6 bases). The CDR3 runs to 15 residues. V was shortened by 4 bases and J by 4 bases, with 16 bases between the two germline ends. CDR1 is WSHSY, CDR2 SAAADI, per germline. This CDR3 is CASSAGVGPGYGYTF. Written as DNA, the CDR3 is TGCGCCAGCAGTGCAGGGGTGGGTCCGGGCTATGGCTACACCTTC.

The rearrangement links TRBV6-5 to TRBJ1-2, with TRBD1 as a possible D gene (6 bases). V lost 6 bases and J 1 base, leaving 18 bases between the germline ends. In germline, CDR1 is MNHEY, CDR2 SVGAGI. The CDR3 totals 16 residues. This CDR3 reads CASSYQGQQHNYGYTF. In DNA form, the CDR3 reads TGTGCCAGCAGCTACCAAGGACAGCAGCATAACTATGGCTACACCTTC.

This clone came up a few times. V is TRBV4-2 and J is TRBJ2-7; D remains unclear. The germline V gene has CDR1 LGHNA and CDR2 YNFKEQ. The V end lost 0 bases, the J end lost 6 bases, and 12 bases lay between the germline ends. The CDR3 is made up of 14 amino acids. The CDR3 reads CASSQDQVKREQYF. The CDR3 coding sequence is TGTGCCAGCAGCCAAGATCAAGTTAAGCGCGAGCAGTACTTC.

Here the CDR3 DNA reads TGTGCCAGCAGTGAGGAACAGGGGATGTGGGGAAACACCATATATTTT. Translating it yields CASSEEQGMWGNTIYF. V gene TRBV25-1 combines with J gene TRBJ1-3; TRBD1 matches 7 bases. The junction had 9 bases not matched to a gene; V was cut back by 3 bases and J by 4 bases. Germline-derived CDR1 and CDR2 are MGHDK and SYGVNS. CDR3 size: 16 residues.

This clone was seen only once. The chain recombines TRBV4-2 with TRBJ1-3; the D gene is possibly TRBD1 (5 bases). CDR1 and CDR2 from the germline V gene are LGHNA and YNFKEQ. The CDR3 is 17 residues long. The V end was cut by 4 bases, the J end by 0 bases, with 16 bases between. The CDR3, as DNA: TGTGCCAGCAGCCCCGGGGGGTCACAAGACTCTGGAAACACCATATATTTT. Protein: CASSPGGSQDSGNTIYF.

This clone appeared a few times. The chain links TRBV4-1 to TRBJ1-2; possibly TRBD1 for D (6 bases). The germline V gene has CDR1 MGHRA and CDR2 YSYEKL. The CDR3 has 14 amino acids. Trimming shortened V by 2 bases and J by 8 bases, and 15 bases separated the two germline ends. CDR3 sequence: CASSQTGLSSGYTF. In DNA, the CDR3 is TGCGCCAGCAGCCAAACAGGGTTGTCATCAGGCTACACCTTC.

The chain links TRBV6-6 to TRBJ2-6; D is possibly TRBD2 (7 bases). Germline CDR1 is MNHNY and CDR2 is SVGAGI (reference sequence). The CDR3 is made up of 15 amino acids. V shed 8 bases and J shed 4 bases, with 15 bases lying between them. The CDR3: CASLLGGAGANVLTF. The CDR3 DNA reads as TGTGCCAGCTTATTAGGGGGGGCGGGGGCCAACGTCCTGACTTTC.

In this sample, this clone turned up once. In DNA, the CDR3 is TGTGCCAGCAGCGTAGCGCAGGGAGGGACCCAGTACTTC. It yields the protein CASSVAQGGTQYF. The chain recombines TRBV9 with TRBJ2-5; possibly TRBD2 for D (6 bases). Trimming left V 0 bases short and J 7 bases short, with 10 bases between. Germline CDR1 reads SGDLS; CDR2 reads YYNGEE. There are 13 residues in the CDR3.

Comment on this clone: Other DNA sequences from this sample encode an identical CDR3 as well. V is TRBV7-2 and J is TRBJ2-7; no clear D gene. Germline V gene lookup returns CDR1 SGHTA and CDR2 FQGNSA. Trimming pared 1 base from V and 4 bases from J, leaving 8 bases between. This CDR3 comprises 13 residues. This chain's CDR3 is CASSLGLSYEQYF. CDR3 in DNA: TGTGCCAGCAGCTTAGGACTCTCGTACGAGCAGTACTTC.